The entry that follows covers one T cell receptor (beta chain) sequence. This receptor's antigen is unknown. The junction differs from germline at one of its ends, possibly a read error. TCR alpha and beta CDR3 regions were amplified with the iRepertoire nested amplicon-rescue multiplex PCR (arm-PCR) platform from RNA. For one-step reverse transcription and amplification, 100-400 ng of tissue mRNA or PBMC total RNA was used as input. After bead purification, a secondary multiplex PCR added Illumina adapters, and libraries were gel-purified between 200 and 400 bp. Demultiplexing relied on internal 6-nucleotide barcodes carried by the libraries. The libraries were sequenced on an Illumina MiSeq using 2x220 or 2x250 nucleotide paired-end reads. Under the source paper's analysis protocol: Paired reads were merged with FLASH 1.2.11 and aligned to the GRCh37 human genome with BWA-MEM before extracting TRA and TRB reads. For V and J assignment, an IMGT-derived reference of cassette sequences and CDR3 motifs that included pseudogenes was used. Reads were translated in three frames, and productive CDR3s were defined as those with a C...FGXG motif and no stop codons. Clonotypes were defined as unique combinations of V-J cassette pair and CDR3 amino acid sequence. Filtering of reads was based on Hamming distance, with the threshold set by the sequence error rate of each sample in mapped regions. Through fastp at Q25 and MiXCR, TCRdb rebuilt clones from the public reads, retaining in-frame beta chains. Identical CDR3 protein sequences are pooled into one entry, listed with their most common genes and DNA. The V and J calls were determined by TCRdb, not by the authors. In all, the sample holds under 200,000 distinct CDR3 sequences, and 32% of those were seen once. The ten largest make up around 20% of the sample.

This record comes from a study of glioma-infiltrating T cells (dated by TCRdb to the mid-2010s). Regarding the complete study: TCR alpha- and beta-chain repertoires were sequenced from glioma tissue, non-neoplastic brain tissue and matched peripheral blood mononuclear cells. To measure divergence between tissue and blood T-cell populations, each tissue-infiltrating repertoire was compared with the peripheral blood repertoire of the same patient. Three low-grade glioma patients, several primary glioblastoma patients, and three non-glioma patients who contributed non-neoplastic brain tissue made up the paired cohort.

Overall study results and their limits: In non-neoplastic patients, VJ-independent divergence between tissue and blood fell below expectation, whereas in all gliomas, and especially in low-grade gliomas, the divergence rose above expectation. Tissue and blood shared very few CDR3 sequences, a result attributed to high CDR3 diversity and limited sampling. Group comparisons rested on small numbers: three non-neoplastic, three low-grade glioma and under ten glioblastoma patients.

The CDR3 has 14 amino acids, counting the end cysteine and phenylalanine. Just CDR3 DNA is preserved here, 42 bases in frame from base 1. The CDR1 and CDR2 encoded by the germline V gene (reference sequence) are DFQATT and SNEGSKA. The source is a human donor with low-grade glioma or glioblastoma, undergoing nonglioma brain surgery, or in good health (not recorded which). Sequenced sample: glioma tissue, nonneoplastic brain tissue, or PBMCs (not recorded which). The chain was built from TRBV20-1 and TRBJ1-5; the D gene is perhaps TRBD1, from 5 matching bases. The CDR3 amino acid sequence is: CSTRTLGSNQPQHF. The sequenced DNA is TGCAGTACTAGGACACTCGGTAGCAATCAGCCCCAGCACTTT.